The T cell receptor beta chain described here comes from a study of T cells after yellow fever vaccination. Study-level points and caveats: Post-booster samples contained most primary-vaccination clones (more than 95% CD4, about 87% CD8).

The CDR3 extends over 14 amino acids. Germline CDR1 and CDR2: SEHNR and FQNEAQ (reference sequence). With V trimmed by 7 bases and J by 6 bases, 12 bases remained unmatched. In its sample, this clonotype was seen a few times. The antigen remains undetermined. TCRdb independently ran MiXCR on the 5' RACE reads; one entry per CDR3 protein. The sample carries approximately 330,000 distinct CDR3 sequences, around an eighth recorded once. This TCR came from a man aged 18 to 30 who received the YFV17D yellow fever vaccine. The sequenced sample was CD4+ T cells sorted from PBMCs, obtained 15 days after the yellow fever booster vaccination. The chain couples TRBV7-9 to TRBJ2-7, with 7 bases aligning to TRBD1. The CDR3 here is CASNRWTGLGEQYF. DNA for the CDR3: TGTGCCAGCAACCGTTGGACAGGCCTGGGCGAGCAGTACTTC.